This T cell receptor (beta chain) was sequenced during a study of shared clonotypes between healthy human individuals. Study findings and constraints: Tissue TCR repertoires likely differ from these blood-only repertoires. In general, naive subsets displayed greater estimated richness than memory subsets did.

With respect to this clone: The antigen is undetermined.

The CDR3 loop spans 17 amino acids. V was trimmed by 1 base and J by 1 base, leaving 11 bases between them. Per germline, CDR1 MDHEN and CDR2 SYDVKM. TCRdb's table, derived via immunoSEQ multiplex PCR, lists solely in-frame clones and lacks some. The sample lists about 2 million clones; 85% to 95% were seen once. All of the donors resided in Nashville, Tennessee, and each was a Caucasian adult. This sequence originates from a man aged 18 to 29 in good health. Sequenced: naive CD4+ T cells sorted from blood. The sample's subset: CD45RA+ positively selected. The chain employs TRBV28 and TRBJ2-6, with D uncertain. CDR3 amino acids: CASSLSPWLSGANVLTF. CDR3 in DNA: TGTGCCAGCAGTTTATCGCCATGGCTTTCTGGGGCCAACGTCCTGACTTTC. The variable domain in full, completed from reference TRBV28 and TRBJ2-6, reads DVKVTQSSRYLVKRTGEKVFLECVQDMDHENMFWYRQDPGLGLRLIYFSYDVKMKEKGDIPEGYSVSREKKERFSLILESASTNQTSMYLCASSLSPWLSGANVLTFGAGSRLTVL.